This T cell receptor (beta chain) was identified during a study of response to subunit inactivated influenza vaccine. CDR1 SGHAT and CDR2 FQNNGV come from the germline V gene. This CDR3 region has 15 residues. Trimming took off 1 base at V and 6 bases at J, with 14 bases between the two ends. From the RT-PCR reads, TCRdb called clonotypes with MiXCR, one entry per CDR3 protein. The sample has about 520,000 distinct CDR3 sequences; approximately 7.8% are singletons. This chain joins TRBV11-2 and TRBJ2-3; D not resolved. Material: PBMCs from blood, obtained around 25 months after vaccination. The receptor's source is a man between 50 and 75 years old who received an inactivated influenza vaccine. CDR3 DNA: TGTGCCAGCAGCTTAGCCCCCCGGCAAACGGATACGCAGTATTTT. This sequence encodes CASSLAPRQTDTQYF.